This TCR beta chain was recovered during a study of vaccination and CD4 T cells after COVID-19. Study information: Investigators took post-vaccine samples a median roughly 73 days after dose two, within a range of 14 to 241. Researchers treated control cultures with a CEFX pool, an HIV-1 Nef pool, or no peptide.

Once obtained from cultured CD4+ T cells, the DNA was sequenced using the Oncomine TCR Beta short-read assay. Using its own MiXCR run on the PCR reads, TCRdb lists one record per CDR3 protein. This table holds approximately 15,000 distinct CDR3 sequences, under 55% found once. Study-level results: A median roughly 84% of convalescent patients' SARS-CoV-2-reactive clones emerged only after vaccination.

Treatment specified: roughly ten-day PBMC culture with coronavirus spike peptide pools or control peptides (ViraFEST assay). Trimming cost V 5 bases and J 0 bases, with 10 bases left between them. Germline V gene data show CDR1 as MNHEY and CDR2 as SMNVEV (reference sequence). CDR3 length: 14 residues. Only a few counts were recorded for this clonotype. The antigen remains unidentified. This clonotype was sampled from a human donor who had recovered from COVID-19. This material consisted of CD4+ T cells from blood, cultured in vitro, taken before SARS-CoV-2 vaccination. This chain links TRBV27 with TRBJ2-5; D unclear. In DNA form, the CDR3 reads TGTGCCAGCAGTCCCCGCTCGTACCAAGAGACCCAGTACTTC. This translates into CASSPRSYQETQYF.